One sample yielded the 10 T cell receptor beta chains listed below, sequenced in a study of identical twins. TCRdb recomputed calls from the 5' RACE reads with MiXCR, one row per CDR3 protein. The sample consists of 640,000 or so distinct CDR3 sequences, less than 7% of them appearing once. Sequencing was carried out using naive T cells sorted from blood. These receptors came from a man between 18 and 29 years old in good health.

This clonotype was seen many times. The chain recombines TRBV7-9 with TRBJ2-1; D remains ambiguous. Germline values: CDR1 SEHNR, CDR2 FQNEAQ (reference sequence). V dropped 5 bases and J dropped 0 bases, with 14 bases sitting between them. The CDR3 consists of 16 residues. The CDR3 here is CASSPSNHNSYNEQFF. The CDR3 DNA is TGTGCCAGCAGCCCGTCAAACCACAACTCCTACAATGAGCAGTTCTTC.

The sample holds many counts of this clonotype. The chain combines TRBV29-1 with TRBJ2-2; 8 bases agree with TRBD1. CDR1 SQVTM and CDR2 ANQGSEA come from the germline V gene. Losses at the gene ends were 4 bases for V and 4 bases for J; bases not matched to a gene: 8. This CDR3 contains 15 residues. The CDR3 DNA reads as TGCAGCGTTGTCCCGGGACAGGTTGGCACCGGGGAGCTGTTTTTT. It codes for CSVVPGQVGTGELFF.

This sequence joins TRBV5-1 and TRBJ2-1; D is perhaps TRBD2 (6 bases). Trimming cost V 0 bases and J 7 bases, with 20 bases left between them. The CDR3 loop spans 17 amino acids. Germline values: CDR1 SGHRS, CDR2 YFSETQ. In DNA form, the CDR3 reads TGCGCCAGCAGCTTGGTTAGGGCGGGAAGGCGGCGAAATGAGCAGTTCTTC. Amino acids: CASSLVRAGRRRNEQFF.

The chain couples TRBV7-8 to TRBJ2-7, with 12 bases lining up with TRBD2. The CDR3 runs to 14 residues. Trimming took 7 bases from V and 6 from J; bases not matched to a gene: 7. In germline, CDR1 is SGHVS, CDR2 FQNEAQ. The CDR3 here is CASTSSGRASEQYV. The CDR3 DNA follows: TGTGCCAGCACCTCTAGCGGGAGGGCCTCCGAGCAGTACGTC.

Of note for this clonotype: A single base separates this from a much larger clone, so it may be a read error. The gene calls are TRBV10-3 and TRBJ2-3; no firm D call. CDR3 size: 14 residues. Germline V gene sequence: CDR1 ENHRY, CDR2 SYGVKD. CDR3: CAISSRVLTDKQYF. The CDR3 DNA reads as TGTGCCATCAGCTCTAGGGTCCTCACAGATAAGCAGTATTTT.

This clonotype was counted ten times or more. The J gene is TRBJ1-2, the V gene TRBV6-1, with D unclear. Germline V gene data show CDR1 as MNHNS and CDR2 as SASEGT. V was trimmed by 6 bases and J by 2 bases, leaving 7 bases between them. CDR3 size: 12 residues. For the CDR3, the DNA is TGTGCCAGCAGGAGGGTAAACTATGGCTACACCTTC. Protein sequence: CASRRVNYGYTF.

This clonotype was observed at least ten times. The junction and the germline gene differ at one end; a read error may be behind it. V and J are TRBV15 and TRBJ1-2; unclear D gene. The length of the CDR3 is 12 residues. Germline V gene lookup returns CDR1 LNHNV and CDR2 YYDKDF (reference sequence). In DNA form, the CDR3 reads TGTGCCACCAGCAGAGACGGGCCGTCGAAGGACTTC. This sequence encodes CATSRDGPSKDF.

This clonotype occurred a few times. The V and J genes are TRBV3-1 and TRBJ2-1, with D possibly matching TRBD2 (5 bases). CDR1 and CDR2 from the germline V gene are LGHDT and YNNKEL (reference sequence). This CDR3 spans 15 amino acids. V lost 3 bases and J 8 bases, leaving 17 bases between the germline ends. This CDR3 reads CASSHTSESDDEQFF. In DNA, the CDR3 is TGTGCCAGCAGCCACACTAGTGAATCTGACGATGAGCAGTTCTTC.

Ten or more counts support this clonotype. The CDR3 sequence is CASSSQGTEKLFF. CDR3 in DNA: TGCGCCAGCAGCTCACAGGGAACTGAAAAACTGTTTTTT. This chain joins TRBV5-1 and TRBJ1-4; D is possibly TRBD1 (6 bases). This CDR3 region has 13 residues. The V end was cut by 3 bases, the J end by 7 bases, with 10 bases between. Germline V CDR1 and CDR2: SGHRS, YFSETQ.

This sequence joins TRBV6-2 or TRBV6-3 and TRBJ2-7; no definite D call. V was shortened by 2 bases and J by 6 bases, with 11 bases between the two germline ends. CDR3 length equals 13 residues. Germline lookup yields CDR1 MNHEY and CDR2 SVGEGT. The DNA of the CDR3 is TGTGCCAGCAGTTACGGTCCTTTCGTCGAGCAGTACTTC. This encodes CASSYGPFVEQYF.